This T cell receptor (beta chain) was documented in a study of T cells in Graves' hyperthyroidism and ophthalmopathy (dated by TCRdb to about 2019). About the study as a whole: Peripheral blood was sampled at the time of initial diagnosis, prior to any treatment. The paper describes TCR Vbeta CDR3 sequencing of 135 peripheral blood samples, made up of some 42 ophthalmopathy patients, some 80 hyperthyroidism patients and about 17 progressor patients. The study also compared thyroid tissue and blood T-cell repertoires from about six Graves' hyperthyroidism patients. After sampling, hyperthyroidism patients received methimazole starting at 30 mg daily, and ophthalmopathy patients received high-dose intravenous methylprednisolone. For training and testing, the 80 to 100 patients in the discovery cohort were randomly divided in a 7:3 ratio. A discovery cohort of about 100 patients, about 43 with Graves' ophthalmopathy and 55 to 60 with stable Graves' hyperthyroidism, was used to find distinguishing TCR V-J signatures. An independent validation cohort of under 20 hyperthyroidism patients and about 15 patients who later progressed to ophthalmopathy tested prospective prediction of ophthalmopathy. Overall results and qualifications from the work: In validation, progression to ophthalmopathy was predicted by the model with around 71% sensitivity and about 72% specificity, a median of approximately 6.5 months before onset. No statistical method was used to fix the sample size in advance, and group allocation was not hidden from the investigators. A 13 V-J signature model separated ophthalmopathy from stable hyperthyroidism, with about 88% sensitivity and around 84% specificity in cross-validation and 80%/75% in testing. Most expanded thyroid clonotypes (frequency above 0.001) were also detected in blood, a finding suggesting that blood repertoires may reflect thyroid immune responses.

Amplification of TCR beta CDR3 regions was carried out from RNA transcripts. The TCR CDR3 was subjected to a first round of RT-PCR using the HTBI primer set and the Qiagen OneStep RT-PCR kit. The libraries were constructed in a second round of multiplex PCR and then size-selected and purified. Sequencing of the libraries was done on an Illumina HiSeq2000 using paired-end 100 bp reads. As for how the authors treated the data: SOAPnuke was used to process the raw data, with reads discarded if the reads contained adapters or uncalled bases, had a mean Phred below 15, or lacked an exact constant-primer or identifier match. High-quality paired reads were merged using COPE v1.2.5, and each unique nucleotide sequence was defined as a clonotype. MiTCR v1.1 was used to align the clonotypes against IMGT TRBV, TRBD and TRBJ reference segments. Only V-J combinations with frequency above 0.0001, covering 98% to 99.2% of repertoires, were analysed. A TCS score was defined as the ratio between F50 (clonal expansion) and ExV (chaos), using BLOSUM62-based TCRdist between CDR3 peptides within each V-J. Welch's t-statistics and random forest reduced several hundred V-J features to roughly 13, which were used in a naive Bayes classifier (R e1071). TCRdb reran the public reads through fastp at Q25 and MiXCR, keeping productive beta chains. Here each entry gathers all rows of one CDR3 protein and keeps the most common genes and DNA. The V and J calls, along with clone size, are taken from TCRdb and not from the paper's own processing. Here the sample has some 760,000 distinct CDR3 sequences; roughly 15% occur a single time. The ten largest clones add up to around 9.6% of the sample.

Stable Graves' hyperthyroidism was defined as the absence of progression to ophthalmopathy over 18 months of follow-up. Hyperthyroidism patients were newly diagnosed, with disease duration under 2 months, and aged 18 to 65 years. Exclusion was applied to patients with uncontrolled infections, other autoimmune diseases, pregnancy or lactation. Clinical symptoms, serum thyroxine and TRAb, thyroid ultrasound, and orbital computed tomography formed the basis for the diagnoses. Ficoll-Paque density gradient centrifugation was used to isolate PBMCs from approximately 10 ml of fresh peripheral blood. Total RNA was extracted using Trizol reagent, and RNA quality was assessed on an Agilent 2100 Bioanalyzer. This clonotype was counted a few times. The antigen this receptor binds is unknown. Base qualities are not provided; no much larger clone lies one nucleotide away. The CDR1 and CDR2 encoded by the germline V gene are SGHVS and FNYEAQ. The germline V and J ends show losses of 2 bases and 2 bases respectively, and no gene match explains 7 bases of the junction. The CDR3 covers 17 residues, taking in both the cysteine and the phenylalanine. Only CDR3 DNA is held: 51 bases, read in frame from base 1.

This chain joins TRBV7-6 to TRBJ2-3; TRBD2 agrees with 10 junctional bases. The sequenced sample was blood. This receptor was taken from a woman under 30 with Graves' hyperthyroidism. The CDR3 here reads CASSLSLAGGFTDTQYF. The nucleotide sequence is TGTGCCAGCAGCTTAAGTTTAGCGGGAGGTTTCACAGATACGCAGTATTTT.